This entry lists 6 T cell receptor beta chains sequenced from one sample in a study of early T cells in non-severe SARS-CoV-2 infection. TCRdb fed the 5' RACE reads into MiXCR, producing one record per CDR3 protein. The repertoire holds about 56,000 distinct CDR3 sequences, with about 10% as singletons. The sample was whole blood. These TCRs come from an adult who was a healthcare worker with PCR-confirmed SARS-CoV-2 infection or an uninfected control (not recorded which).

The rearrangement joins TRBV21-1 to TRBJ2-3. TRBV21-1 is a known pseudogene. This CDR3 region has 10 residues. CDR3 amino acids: CAKRINTQYF. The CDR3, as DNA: TGTGCCAAACGGATTAATACGCAGTATTTT.

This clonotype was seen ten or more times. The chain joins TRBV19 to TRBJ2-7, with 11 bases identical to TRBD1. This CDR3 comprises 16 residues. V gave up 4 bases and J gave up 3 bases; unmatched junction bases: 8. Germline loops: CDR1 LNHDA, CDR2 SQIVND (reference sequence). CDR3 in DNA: TGTGCCAGTAGTAAGGGGTCCGGGACAGGGGGCTACGAGCAGTACTTC. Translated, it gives CASSKGSGTGGYEQYF.

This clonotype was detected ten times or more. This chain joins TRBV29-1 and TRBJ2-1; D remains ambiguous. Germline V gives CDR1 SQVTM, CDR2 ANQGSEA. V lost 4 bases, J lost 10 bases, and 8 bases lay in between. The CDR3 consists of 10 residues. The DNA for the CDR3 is TGCAGCGTTGCCACCGGGGAGCAGTTCTTC. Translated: CSVATGEQFF.

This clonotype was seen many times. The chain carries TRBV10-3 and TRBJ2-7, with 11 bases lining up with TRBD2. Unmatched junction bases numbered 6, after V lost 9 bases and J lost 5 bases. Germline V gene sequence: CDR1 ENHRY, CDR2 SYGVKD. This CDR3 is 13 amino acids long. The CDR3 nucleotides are TGTGCCATTGGACTAGCGGGTGGGAACGAGCAGTACTTC. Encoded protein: CAIGLAGGNEQYF.

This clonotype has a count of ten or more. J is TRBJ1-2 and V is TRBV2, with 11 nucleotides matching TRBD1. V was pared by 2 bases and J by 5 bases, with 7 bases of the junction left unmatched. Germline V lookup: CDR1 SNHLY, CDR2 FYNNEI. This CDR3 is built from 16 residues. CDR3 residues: CASSENQGQGAYGYTF. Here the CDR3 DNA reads TGTGCCAGCAGTGAAAATCAAGGACAGGGGGCGTATGGCTACACCTTC.

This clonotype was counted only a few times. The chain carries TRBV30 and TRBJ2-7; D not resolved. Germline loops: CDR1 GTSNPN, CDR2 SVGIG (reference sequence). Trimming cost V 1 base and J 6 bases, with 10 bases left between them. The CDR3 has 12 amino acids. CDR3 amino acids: CAWSAGLLEQYF. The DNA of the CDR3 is TGTGCCTGGAGTGCCGGTTTACTCGAGCAGTACTTC.